This T cell receptor (beta chain) was obtained from a study of blood T cell repertoires in COVID-19. Study-level background: The analysed material was cDNA or gDNA that came from T cells, B-cell-depleted T cells, or PBMCs.

Germline CDR1 MNHEY, CDR2 SMNVEV (reference sequence). This CDR3 is built from 16 residues. V lost 5 bases, J lost 3 bases, and 11 bases stayed unmatched. TCRdb keeps only in-frame clones here, not all; method: immunoSEQ multiplex PCR. Of roughly 500,000 clones listed, about 91% were seen once; the top ten hold approximately 0.9%. V gene TRBV27 combines with J gene TRBJ1-2; 8 bases agree with TRBD1. This receptor was taken from a man younger than 35 with COVID-19, enrolled during active disease. The material sequenced was peripheral blood. This CDR3 reads CASSLSGQGGDYGYTF. In nucleotides, the CDR3 is TGTGCCAGCAGTCTTTCAGGACAGGGTGGGGACTATGGCTACACCTTC.